This TCR beta chain was observed in a study of blood T cell repertoires in COVID-19 (TCRdb year 2020). Study-wide context: The collaborator samples originated in the United States, Italy and Spain and spanned the acute and convalescent phases of COVID-19. The sample metadata nearly always contained a de-identified subject ID, COVID-19 status, age in years and sex. The dataset comprised deeply sampled blood TCRbeta repertoires from subjects exposed to, actively infected with, or recovered from COVID-19. Where available, HLA class I and class II types were obtained from metadata supplied by the sample provider rather than from assay-based typing. The samples were drawn from the first 160 participants of the ongoing ImmuneRACE study and from over 950 subjects provided by 6 global collaborators. A freely available public database, intended as a resource for researchers studying the immune response to SARS-CoV-2, is where the repertoires were released. The prospective study material was composed of cDNA or gDNA derived from T cells, B-cell-depleted T cells, or PBMCs. Here is what the overall study found, with its caveats: Clinical and demographic metadata were provided uncurated, with the amount varying by source and participant.

The immunoSEQ Assay, a bias-controlled multiplex PCR, was used to amplify TCRbeta CDR3 regions from genomic DNA. The study's processing was this. The number of nucleated cells in each sample was estimated from the amplification of reference gene primers within the assay. To quantify the absolute abundance of each unique TCRbeta CDR3 rearrangement, sequence reads were collapsed and filtered. For each sample, productive Simpson clonality was calculated by taking the square root of Simpson's diversity index across productive rearrangements. TCRdb's version of the immuneACCESS table is confined to in-frame rearrangements and falls short of the full clone set. An unresolved V gene accounts for under half of the shortfall where checked; the remainder is of unknown origin. The V and J calls and clone size come from that table; D and trimming were worked out from the DNA. The table for this sample lists about 290,000 clones; over 80% of them were counted only once. Around 3.9% of the sample lies in the top ten.

Each collaborating institution followed its own protocols to collect whole blood in K2EDTA tubes. For TCRbeta analysis, collaborators shipped samples in one of three forms: frozen whole blood, isolated PBMCs, or DNA extracted from either of those sample types. Spanning cysteine to phenylalanine, the CDR3 consists of 13 amino acids. Only CDR3 DNA is held: 39 bases, read in frame from base 1. Looking up the germline V gene yields CDR1 SGHDN and CDR2 FVKESK. The trim is 4 bases for V and 5 bases for J, with a gap of 8 bases between the germline ends. There are a few counts of this clone. Its antigen specificity is not known. Per-nucleotide qualities are absent, and no much larger clonotype sits a single base away.

This clonotype was sampled from a woman aged 45-59 years with active or convalescent COVID-19. The sequence joins TRBV14 to TRBJ2-2, with no confident D gene call. Sequenced sample: peripheral blood. CDR3 region: CASSLDPTGELFF. The nucleotides are TGTGCCAGCAGCCTAGACCCTACCGGGGAGCTGTTTTTT.